This is a list of T cell receptor beta chains from one sample in a study of CD8 T cells in Susac syndrome. MiXCR, applied by TCRdb to the immunoSEQ multiplex PCR reads, yields one record per CDR3 protein. The sample records approximately 150,000 distinct CDR3 sequences, approximately 95% being singletons. The sample comprised CD4+ T cells from PBMCs. The origin of the receptors is a human donor with Susac syndrome. CDR3s include the opening cysteine and the closing phenylalanine or tryptophan. The D gene is left open where the match is weak. Some rows have no size entry. The others give once, few or many, or a class for an expanded clone.

>.|TRBJ2-5|.|TRBV29-1
TGCAGCGTTGGACAGCATGGGGGACAAGAGACCCAGTACTTC
CSVGQHGGQETQYF
>.|TRBJ1-2|TRBD1|TRBV18
TGTGCCAGCTCTACAGGGGATGGCTACACCTTC
CASSTGDGYTF
>.|TRBJ2-1|.|TRBV2
TGTGCCAGCAGGGAGCGGGCCCAAAACAATGAGCAGTTCTTC
CASRERAQNNEQFF
>.|TRBJ2-7|.|TRBV27
TGTGCCAGCAGTTTGGGGAGCTCGAACGAGCAGTACTTC
CASSLGSSNEQYF
>.|TRBJ2-5|.|TRBV7-2
TGTGCCAGCAGCTTAGGCAGGGGGAGGGAAGAGACCCAGTACTTC
CASSLGRGREETQYF
>.|TRBJ2-7|.|TRBV5-1
TGCGCCAGCAACCGGCCGCCCTCCTACGAGCAGTACTTC
CASNRPPSYEQYF
>once|TRBJ1-5|.|TRBV5-1
TGCGCCAGCAGCTTGGCCAACGGAGGAGATCAGCCCCAGCATTTT
CASSLANGGDQPQHF
>once|TRBJ2-5|TRBD2|TRBV12-3/TRBV12-4
TGTGCCAGCAGTTACCGACTAGCGGGGGTACAAGAGACCCAGTACTTC
CASSYRLAGVQETQYF
>.|TRBJ2-3|.|TRBV14
TGTGCCAGCAGCCGGCAACTAGCAGCCACAGATACGCAGTATTTT
CASSRQLAATDTQYF
>.|TRBJ1-6|.|TRBV20-1
TGCAGTGAGGTCCGGGGCTCCTATAATTCACCCCTCCACTTT
CSEVRGSYNSPLHF
>.|TRBJ1-5|.|TRBV12-3/TRBV12-4
TGTGCCAGCAGACCCTCAGGGTCTAGCAATCAGCCCCAGCATTTT
CASRPSGSSNQPQHF
>.|TRBJ2-1|TRBD2|TRBV7-2
TGTGCCAGCAGCTCACCCGGGACTAGCGGGAGAGAGCAGTTCTTC
CASSSPGTSGREQFF
>.|TRBJ2-7|TRBD2|TRBV20-1
TGCAGTGCTAGGACTAGCGGGACCTACGAGCAGTACTTC
CSARTSGTYEQYF
>few|TRBJ1-1|TRBD1|TRBV7-9
TGTGCCAGCAGCTTGGGACAGATGAACACTGAAGCTTTCTTT
CASSLGQMNTEAFF
>.|TRBJ1-1|.|TRBV4-1
TGCGCCAGCAGCCCGCTTTTGGCCGGAGGGAGCACTGAAGCTTTCTTT
CASSPLLAGGSTEAFF
>.|TRBJ1-6|.|TRBV7-8
TGTGCCAGCAGCTCGAGGGGTTCACCCCTCCACTTT
CASSSRGSPLHF
>.|TRBJ1-1|TRBD1|TRBV5-1
TGCGCCAGCAGCCCCCCGGTCTCAGGACAGGGAAACACTGAAGCTTTCTTT
CASSPPVSGQGNTEAFF
>.|TRBJ1-5|.|TRBV28
TGTGCCAGCCACTCGAAGCTTAATCAGCCCCAGCATTTT
CASHSKLNQPQHF
>.|TRBJ2-5|.|TRBV15
TGTGCCACCAGCAGCGGGTCAGGGCGGCCCAAAGAGACCCAGTACTTC
CATSSGSGRPKETQYF
>.|TRBJ2-3|.|TRBV7-9
TGTGCCAGCAGCCCCGTGCCAGATACGCAGTATTTT
CASSPVPDTQYF
>.|TRBJ1-5|TRBD1|TRBV20-1
TGCAGTGCTAGAGGGGGACAGGGCCTCTATCAGCCCCAGCATTTT
CSARGGQGLYQPQHF
>.|TRBJ2-3|TRBD2|TRBV29-1
TGCAGCGGCAGCGGGAGAGTAACAGATACGCAGTATTTT
CSGSGRVTDTQYF
>.|TRBJ2-3|.|TRBV28
TGTGCCAGCAGGCCCGGGGGGACACGAGGACAAGATACGCAGTATTTT
CASRPGGTRGQDTQYF
>.|TRBJ2-3|.|TRBV9
TGTGCCAGCAGCGTAGTGGGATCGGATACGCAGTATTTT
CASSVVGSDTQYF
>.|TRBJ1-6|.|TRBV14
TGTGCCAGCAGCGGCGGGGGGATCGGCGCACCCCTCCACTTT
CASSGGGIGAPLHF
>.|TRBJ2-1|TRBD2|TRBV10-2
TGCGCCACCTCACGGGGGCTAGCGGGAGGTCTCAATGAGCAGTTCTTC
CATSRGLAGGLNEQFF
>.|TRBJ2-5|.|TRBV2
TGTGCCAGCAGTGGGGACCGCTTCGAGACCCAGTACTTC
CASSGDRFETQYF
>.|TRBJ2-1|TRBD2|TRBV15
TGTGCCACCAGCAGAGGGCATCGACAGCGGGAGGACAATGAGCAGTTCTTC
CATSRGHRQREDNEQFF